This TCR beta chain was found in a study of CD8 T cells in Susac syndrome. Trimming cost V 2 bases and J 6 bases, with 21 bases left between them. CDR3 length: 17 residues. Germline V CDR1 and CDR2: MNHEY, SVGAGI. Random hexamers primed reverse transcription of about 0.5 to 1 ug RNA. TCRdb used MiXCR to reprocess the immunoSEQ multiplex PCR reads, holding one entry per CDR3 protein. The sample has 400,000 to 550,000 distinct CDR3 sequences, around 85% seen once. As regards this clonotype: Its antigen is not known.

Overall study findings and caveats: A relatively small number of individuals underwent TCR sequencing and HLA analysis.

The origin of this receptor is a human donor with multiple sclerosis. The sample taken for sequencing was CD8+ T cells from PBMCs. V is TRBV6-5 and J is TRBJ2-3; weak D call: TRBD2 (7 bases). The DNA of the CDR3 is TGTGCCAGCAGTTACCTTTCCGACCGGGGGCGGGGGGATACGCAGTATTTT. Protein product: CASSYLSDRGRGDTQYF.